This TCR beta chain emerged from a study of blood T cell repertoires in COVID-19. Study-level background: Sites in the United States, Italy and Spain provided acute and convalescent COVID-19 samples. Sample material is recorded as cDNA or gDNA derived from T cells, B-cell-depleted T cells, or PBMCs.

As handled by the study authors: Amplification of reference gene primers provided the estimated nucleated cell counts. Profiling relied on immunoSEQ multiplex PCR, and the TCRdb table lists in-frame clones only, not all of them. For V, J and clone size, that table is used; D and trimming come from the DNA. The data contain almost 80,000 clones, 80% to 95% of them seen just once; the ten biggest clones take up under 0.8%. Per germline, CDR1 SGHTA and CDR2 FQGTGA. CDR3 size: 15 residues. V lost 4 bases, J lost 5 bases, and 10 bases stayed unmatched. The source material was peripheral blood. The rearrangement uses TRBV7-3 and TRBJ1-1, with 7 bases that match TRBD1. This TCR was sampled from an elderly woman with acute or convalescent COVID-19. The CDR3 region is CASSSNTGVGTEAFF. The CDR3 region has the DNA TGTGCCAGCAGCTCCAACACAGGGGTGGGAACTGAAGCTTTCTTT.